What follows are 32 T cell receptor beta chains derived from one specimen sequenced in a study of T-cell reconstitution after alpha-beta-depleted transplantation in children. Unique molecular identifiers featured in how the TCRbeta library was prepared. TCRdb reanalysed the PCR reads using MiXCR and keeps one entry per CDR3 protein. The top ten clones hold roughly 4.8% of a sample with 700,000 to 850,000 distinct CDR3 sequences, roughly 15% of them seen once. The sequenced sample was PBMCs, mostly from graft donor cells, obtained 360 days after TCRalphabeta/CD19-depleted stem cell transplant. Source of these receptors: a male patient under 18 who had a stem cell transplant for acute lymphoblastic leukemia, so the T cells may come from the graft donor.

This clonotype occurred a few times. V is TRBV12-3 or TRBV12-4 and J is TRBJ2-4; D is possibly TRBD2 (6 bases). This CDR3 is built from 16 residues. V lost 3 bases, J lost 0 bases, and 12 bases lay in between. In nucleotides, the CDR3 is TGTGCCAGCAGTTTCTGGCGGGACCTAGCCAAAAACATTCAGTACTTC. Amino acids: CASSFWRDLAKNIQYF.

The V and J genes are TRBV6-5 and TRBJ2-2; no clear D gene. The CDR3 has 16 residues. The germline V and J ends were trimmed by 3 bases and 0 bases, with 11 bases remaining between them. Germline loops: CDR1 MNHEY, CDR2 SVGAGI. The CDR3 sequence: CASSYEWQTNTGELFF. CDR3 nucleotides: TGTGCCAGCAGTTATGAGTGGCAGACGAACACCGGGGAGCTGTTTTTT.

This rearrangement joins TRBV20-1 to TRBJ2-1, with 7 bases aligning to TRBD2. The CDR3 spans 15 residues. Germline V gives CDR1 DFQATT, CDR2 SNEGSKA (reference sequence). V lost 6 bases to trimming and J lost 7 bases; unmatched junction nucleotides: 15. The CDR3, as DNA: TGCAGTGCAACCCCTAGCGGCCCCCCCTGGAATGAGCAGTTCTTC. Translation: CSATPSGPPWNEQFF.

This clonotype was counted between two and nine times. The chain joins TRBV18 to TRBJ1-2, with unresolved D. CDR1 is KGHSH and CDR2 is LQKENI in the germline V gene. V was shortened by 6 bases and J by 0 bases, with 23 bases between the two germline ends. This CDR3 is built from 18 residues. The CDR3 here is CASSQREEGVFSNYGYTF. The DNA of the CDR3 is TGTGCCAGCTCGCAACGGGAGGAAGGAGTATTTTCTAACTATGGCTACACCTTC.

With regard to this clonotype: A much larger clone differs by one base, so this may be a read error. The chain has TRBV21-1 and TRBJ2-1. TRBV21-1 constitutes a pseudogene. This CDR3 is 11 amino acids long. The DNA for the CDR3 is TGTGCCAGCAGGCACTACAATGAGCAGTTCTTC. Translated: CASRHYNEQFF.

The genes are TRBV20-1 and TRBJ1-1; no firm D call. There are 12 residues in the CDR3. Germline lookup yields CDR1 DFQATT and CDR2 SNEGSKA (reference sequence). Between the trimmed V and J ends, which lost 7 bases and 0 bases, there was a span of 9 bases. The CDR3: CSGSRVNTEAFF. DNA for the CDR3: TGCAGTGGATCGAGGGTGAACACTGAAGCTTTCTTT.

This chain connects TRBV18 to TRBJ1-1, with TRBD1 identical over 7 bases. V was pared by 3 bases and J by 6 bases, with 10 bases of the junction left unmatched. This CDR3 region has 15 residues. CDR1 is KGHSH and CDR2 is LQKENI in the germline V gene. The CDR3 DNA reads as TGTGCCAGCTCACCGCAACAGGGGATCGATTCTGAAGCTTTCTTT. It is translated as CASSPQQGIDSEAFF.

This clonotype was picked up a small number of times. The V call is TRBV7-2, the J call TRBJ2-7; D call uncertain. The CDR3 runs 15 residues. CDR1 and CDR2 from the germline V gene are SGHTA and FQGNSA. V was trimmed by 2 bases and J by 4 bases, leaving 15 bases between them. CDR3 in amino acids: CASSLFGGPPYEQYF. In DNA, the CDR3 is TGTGCCAGCAGCTTATTCGGTGGACCACCGTACGAGCAGTACTTC.

This chain links TRBV12-3 or TRBV12-4 with TRBJ2-7, with 8 bases that match TRBD2. V shed 3 bases, J shed 6 bases, and the junction held 7 bases outside the gene matches. The CDR3 has 14 residues. The CDR3 nucleotides read TGTGCCAGCAGTTTGCGGCGGGAGGTCGGCGAGCAGTACTTC. Its translation is CASSLRREVGEQYF.

This clonotype was seen a few times. This chain connects TRBV12-5 to TRBJ2-2; 12 bases map to TRBD2. After removal of 4 bases from V and 4 bases from J, the junction contained 4 bases not matched to a gene. CDR1 is LGHNT and CDR2 is FRNRAP in the germline V gene. The CDR3 runs to 16 residues. The CDR3 reads CASGSPTSGSTGELFF. The CDR3 bases are TGTGCTAGTGGTTCCCCGACTAGCGGGAGCACCGGGGAGCTGTTTTTT. The full variable domain, completed using reference TRBV12-5 and TRBJ2-2, is DARVTQTPRHKVTEMGQEVTMRCQPILGHNTVFWYRQTMMQGLELLAYFRNRAPLDDSGMPKDRFSAEMPDATLATLKIQPSEPRDSAVYFCASGSPTSGSTGELFFGEGSRLTVL.

The chain uses TRBV9 and TRBJ2-3; D may be TRBD1 (5 bases). Germline V CDR1 and CDR2: SGDLS, YYNGEE. V was trimmed by 2 bases and J by 6 bases, leaving 7 bases between them. The CDR3 contains 12 residues. The CDR3 is CASSVQGDTQYF. The CDR3 region has the DNA TGTGCCAGCAGCGTCCAGGGTGATACGCAGTATTTT.

This clonotype was recorded a few times. The chain recombines TRBV29-1 with TRBJ2-1; a weak D match, TRBD2 (6 bases). Looked up from germline, CDR1 is SQVTM and CDR2 is ANQGSEA. The CDR3 runs to 13 residues. Trimming shortened V by 4 bases and J by 8 bases, and 15 bases separated the two germline ends. CDR3 sequence reads: CSVGVRDYDEQFF. The CDR3 DNA reads TGCAGCGTTGGCGTGCGGGATTACGATGAGCAGTTCTTC.

This sequence joins TRBV6-5 and TRBJ2-7; no clear D gene. The V gene lost 0 bases and the J gene lost 11 bases, with 11 bases spanning the gap. This CDR3 has 12 residues. Looked up from germline, CDR1 is MNHEY and CDR2 is SVGAGI. CDR3 sequence: CASSYSNVPEYF. CDR3 DNA: TGTGCCAGCAGTTACTCGAACGTCCCAGAGTACTTC.

The table lists this clonotype with many counts. V gene TRBV5-1 combines with J gene TRBJ2-7, with D perhaps given as TRBD1 or TRBD2 (7 bases each). The CDR3 length is 16 residues. Germline CDR1 SGHRS, CDR2 YFSETQ. Trimming left V 4 bases short and J 0 bases short, with 17 bases between. For the CDR3, the DNA is TGCGCCAGCAGCCCCGGGGGGAGACAGGGCTCCTACGAGCAGTACTTC. Its translation is CASSPGGRQGSYEQYF.

This clonotype was observed a few times. V gene TRBV4-1 combines with J gene TRBJ1-1, with D unclear. Germline V gene lookup returns CDR1 MGHRA and CDR2 YSYEKL. Trimming took 0 bases from V and 5 from J, leaving 22 bases between them. The CDR3 has 18 amino acids. CDR3 sequence reads: CASSQDLHGAVPRTEAFF. The CDR3 DNA follows: TGCGCCAGCAGCCAAGATTTACACGGTGCCGTCCCAAGGACTGAAGCTTTCTTT.

The chain couples TRBV4-1 to TRBJ2-2; no definite D call. The CDR3 runs 16 residues. In germline, CDR1 is MGHRA, CDR2 YSYEKL. Trimming cost V 1 base and J 6 bases, with 15 bases left between them. The CDR3, as DNA: TGCGCCAGCAGCCAAGTCAAGGGCCTATCGTCCGGGGAGCTGTTTTTT. It encodes CASSQVKGLSSGELFF.

This clonotype was observed a few times. V is TRBV3-1 and J is TRBJ2-7; possibly TRBD1 for D (6 bases). This CDR3 is built from 17 residues. CDR1 LGHDT and CDR2 YNNKEL come from the germline V gene (reference sequence). The ends were cut back, 0 bases at V and 4 bases at J, with 19 bases in the middle. CDR3 loop: CASSQERQAPKSYEQYF. Here the CDR3 DNA reads TGTGCCAGCAGCCAAGAAAGACAGGCCCCCAAATCATACGAGCAGTACTTC.

The J gene is TRBJ2-2, the V gene TRBV7-9, with 13 bases that match TRBD2. With V trimmed by 6 bases and J by 2 bases, 6 bases remained unmatched. Germline CDR1 is SEHNR and CDR2 is FQNEAQ (reference sequence). CDR3 length: 17 amino acids. CDR3 nucleotides: TGTGCCAGCAGTTTGGGACTAGCGGGGACCAACACCGGGGAGCTGTTTTTT. Protein product: CASSLGLAGTNTGELFF.

This clonotype was detected ten times or more. The chain links TRBV6-5 to TRBJ2-1; TRBD2 matches 13 bases. The germline gives CDR1 MNHEY, CDR2 SVGAGI. The CDR3 loop spans 14 amino acids. Trimming cost V 5 bases and J 9 bases; bases outside gene matches: 4. The CDR3 loop is CASSRTSGSGEQFF. The CDR3 DNA reads TGTGCCAGCAGTCGGACTAGCGGGAGCGGTGAGCAGTTCTTC.

This clonotype was seen ten or more times. The chain links TRBV7-8 to TRBJ2-5; a weak D match, TRBD2 (6 bases). Trimming took 3 bases from V and 2 from J, leaving 10 bases between them. CDR1 and CDR2 from the germline V gene are SGHVS and FQNEAQ. The CDR3 contains 14 residues. The CDR3, as DNA: TGTGCCAGCAGCTTTCGGGGGAGGCAAGAGACCCAGTACTTC. It codes for CASSFRGRQETQYF.

This clonotype was seen a handful of times. The genes are TRBV7-6 and TRBJ1-3, with D hard to call. The CDR3 length is 14 residues. Germline values: CDR1 SGHVS, CDR2 FNYEAQ. V lost 5 bases, J lost 4 bases, and 12 bases lay in between. CDR3 region: CASSPFEVGNTIYF. Written as DNA, the CDR3 is TGTGCCAGCAGCCCCTTTGAGGTCGGAAACACCATATATTTT. The whole variable domain, filled in from reference TRBV7-6 and TRBJ1-3, reads GAGVSQSPRYKVTKRGQDVALRCDPISGHVSLYWYRQALGQGPEFLTYFNYEAQQDKSGLPNDRFSAERPEGSISTLTIQRTEQRDSAMYRCASSPFEVGNTIYFGEGSWLTVV.

This chain's CDR3 is CASSADPGGDAFF. CDR3 nucleotides: TGTGCCAGCAGCGCTGACCCCGGCGGGGACGCTTTCTTT. The chain combines TRBV9 with TRBJ1-1, with D maybe TRBD1 (5 bases). Germline assignment: CDR1 SGDLS and CDR2 YYNGEE. Trimming took 3 bases from V and 11 from J, leaving 17 bases between them. This CDR3 comprises 13 residues.

This clonotype was seen ten or more times. The germline gene is not matched at one end of the junction; a read error may be the cause. The J gene is TRBJ2-2, the V gene TRBV6-5; D gene ambiguous. The CDR3 is made up of 12 amino acids. Germline-derived CDR1 and CDR2 are MNHEY and SVGAGI. DNA of the CDR3: TGCGCCAGCAGCTACAGCACCGGGGAGCTGTTTTTT. This sequence encodes CASSYSTGELFF.

The chain uses TRBV2 and TRBJ1-2, with unresolved D. This CDR3 has 13 residues. Between the trimmed V and J ends, which lost 0 bases and 4 bases, there was a span of 6 bases. Germline V gene data show CDR1 as SNHLY and CDR2 as FYNNEI. The CDR3 sequence is CASSEAAGYGYTF. The CDR3 DNA follows: TGTGCCAGCAGTGAAGCGGCGGGCTATGGCTACACCTTC.

This chain connects TRBV15 to TRBJ2-7; TRBD2 matches at 7 bases. Germline assignment: CDR1 LNHNV and CDR2 YYDKDF (reference sequence). With 6 bases clipped from V and 3 bases from J, the junction kept 11 bases outside the gene matches. The CDR3 runs 15 residues. The CDR3 coding sequence is TGTGCCACCAGTCTTTACGGGACTACGAACTACGAGCAGTACTTC. The encoded protein is CATSLYGTTNYEQYF.

The rearrangement uses TRBV11-1 and TRBJ1-2, with 7 bases identical to TRBD1. Germline CDR1 SGHAT, CDR2 FQDESV (reference sequence). The CDR3 has 16 amino acids. Trimming took 5 bases from V and 2 from J; bases not matched to a gene: 11. The CDR3 sequence: CASSPPPGQRNYGYTF. CDR3 DNA: TGTGCCAGCAGCCCGCCCCCGGGACAGAGAAACTATGGCTACACCTTC.

This clonotype has just a few counts. The rearrangement joins TRBV4-2 to TRBJ1-1; D possibly corresponds to TRBD1 (5 bases). The germline V and J ends were trimmed by 5 bases and 6 bases, with 16 bases remaining between them. The CDR3 covers 14 residues. Germline CDR1 is LGHNA and CDR2 is YNFKEQ. CDR3 sequence (DNA): TGTGCCAGCAGCGCTCAGGGTTCGGGGGCTGAAGCTTTCTTT. Translated: CASSAQGSGAEAFF.

The gene calls are TRBV5-1 and TRBJ2-7; D possibly matches TRBD1 or TRBD2 (5 bases each). Germline lookup yields CDR1 SGHRS and CDR2 YFSETQ. The CDR3 runs 15 residues. Trimming stripped 1 base from V and 6 bases from J, with 17 bases between. The CDR3 region is CASSLLIMGETEQYF. DNA of the CDR3: TGCGCCAGCAGCTTGCTCATTATGGGGGAGACCGAGCAGTACTTC. Supplemented by reference TRBV5-1 and TRBJ2-7, the full variable domain reads KAGVTQTPRYLIKTRGQQVTLSCSPISGHRSVSWYQQTPGQGLQFLFEYFSETQRNKGNFPGRFSGRQFSNSRSEMNVSTLELGDSALYLCASSLLIMGETEQYFGPGTRLTVT.

The J gene is TRBJ1-5, the V gene TRBV2; no reliable D call. The V gene lost 4 bases and the J gene lost 4 bases, with 14 bases spanning the gap. CDR1 and CDR2 from the germline V gene are SNHLY and FYNNEI. The CDR3 has 15 amino acids. The DNA for the CDR3 is TGTGCCAGCAGTGCAGTGTCCCAATATAATCAGCCCCAGCATTTT. Translated, it gives CASSAVSQYNQPQHF. The full variable domain, with the rest looked up from reference TRBV2 and TRBJ1-5, is EPEVTQTPSHQVTQMGQEVILRCVPISNHLYFYWYRQILGQKVEFLVSFYNNEISEKSEIFDDQFSVERPDGSNFTLKIRSTKLEDSAMYFCASSAVSQYNQPQHFGDGTRLSIL.

The rearrangement links TRBV5-1 to TRBJ2-2; D is perhaps TRBD1 or TRBD2 (5 bases each). CDR1 is SGHRS, CDR2 YFSETQ, per germline. V was cut by 4 bases and J by 3 bases, with 10 bases left in between. The CDR3 runs to 14 residues. The CDR3 DNA reads as TGCGCCAGCAGCGTCCGGGGCCACACCGGGGAGCTGTTTTTT. It codes for CASSVRGHTGELFF.

The rearrangement joins TRBV6-2 or TRBV6-3 to TRBJ2-1, with 7 positions matching TRBD2. The CDR3 loop spans 14 amino acids. Looked up from germline, CDR1 is MNHEY and CDR2 is SVGEGT. Unmatched junction bases numbered 2, after V lost 2 bases and J lost 4 bases. CDR3 protein: CASSYEAGYNEQFF. CDR3 DNA: TGTGCCAGCAGTTACGAAGCGGGGTACAATGAGCAGTTCTTC.

This clonotype was detected a few times. The chain is built from TRBV11-2 and TRBJ2-7, with TRBD2 identical over 7 bases. J was trimmed by 3 bases and V by 1 base; bases with no gene match: 6. CDR1 and CDR2 (germline): SGHAT, FQNNGV. The CDR3 spans 15 residues. CDR3 amino acids: CASSLVASGYYEQYF. The CDR3 DNA reads TGTGCCAGCAGCTTAGTTGCTAGCGGTTACTACGAGCAGTACTTC.